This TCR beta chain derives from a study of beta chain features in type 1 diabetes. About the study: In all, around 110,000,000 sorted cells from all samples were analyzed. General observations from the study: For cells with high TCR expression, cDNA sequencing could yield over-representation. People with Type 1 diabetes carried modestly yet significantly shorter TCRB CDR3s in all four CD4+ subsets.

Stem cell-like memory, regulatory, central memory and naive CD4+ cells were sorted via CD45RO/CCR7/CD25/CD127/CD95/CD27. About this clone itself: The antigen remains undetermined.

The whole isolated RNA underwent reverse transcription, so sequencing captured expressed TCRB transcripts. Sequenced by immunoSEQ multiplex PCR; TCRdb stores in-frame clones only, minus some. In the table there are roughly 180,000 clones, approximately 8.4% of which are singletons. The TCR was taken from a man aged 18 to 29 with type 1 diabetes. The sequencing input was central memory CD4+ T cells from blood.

The CDR3 sequence is CASSILGGGKETQYF. CDR3 bases: TGTGCCAGCAGTATACTGGGGGGAGGGAAAGAGACCCAGTACTTC. The J gene is TRBJ2-5, the V gene TRBV27; 7 nucleotides line up with TRBD2. The CDR3 has 15 residues. Unmatched junction bases numbered 9, after V lost 5 bases and J lost 3 bases. Germline V CDR1 and CDR2: MNHEY, SMNVEV (reference sequence).